This T cell receptor beta chain was obtained from a study of cytotoxic CD8 clonotypes in ibrutinib-treated CLL. Sequencing used immunoSEQ multiplex PCR; TCRdb keeps in-frame clones, though not all of them. The sample has roughly 30,000 clones, about 70% seen once; the top ten hold 51%. Study-level results: Relative to age-matched healthy donors, clonality at baseline was higher, and it tracked circulating CD8+ T-cell counts.

A word on this clone: Its antigen is undetermined.

This CDR3 has 12 residues. V lost 5 bases, J lost 6 bases, and 11 bases lay in between. Germline values: CDR1 SGHAT, CDR2 FQNNGV. The source was PBMCs, collected after 36 months of ibrutinib treatment. The origin of this receptor is a human donor with chronic lymphocytic leukemia. This sequence joins TRBV11-2 and TRBJ2-7; D unclear. CDR3 sequence: CASSPGVGEQYF. The CDR3 nucleotides are TGTGCCAGCAGCCCTGGGGTTGGCGAGCAGTACTTC.